The rows below give T cell receptor beta chains drawn from one sample of a study of T and B cells in COVID-19 patients. TCRdb analysed the multiplex PCR reads with MiXCR anew, one entry per CDR3 protein. This sample has about 22,000 distinct CDR3 sequences, with roughly 29% found just once. Input material: blood. The receptor source for this set is a human donor who had recovered from COVID-19. The CDR3 runs from the conserved cysteine through the conserved F or W. Expanded clones get a size class; other rows say once, few or many, or leave the size out.

v_call	cdr3_length	j_call	clone_size	cdr3_aa
TRBV5-5	15	TRBJ2-2	-	CASSFRDRDTGELFF
TRBV30	16	TRBJ2-7	few	CAWSIVRRAGDGEQYF
TRBV6-1	13	TRBJ1-2	-	CASSVQGTDGYTF
TRBV6-5	13	TRBJ2-7	many	CASTPGESHEQYF
TRBV29-1	14	TRBJ1-1	few	CSVQPRISNTEAFF
TRBV19	14	TRBJ2-3	medium-sized	CASDDRAGSDTQYF
TRBV6-1	16	TRBJ2-3	few	CASSKGHGGDGDTQYF
TRBV12-3/TRBV12-4	12	TRBJ2-7	few	CASSPPGYEQYF
TRBV5-1	15	TRBJ1-3	-	CASSGSGISGNTIYF
TRBV27	16	TRBJ2-2	many	CASSLGAGANTGELFF
TRBV10-2	14	TRBJ2-3	once	CASSATGATDTQYF
TRBV19	15	TRBJ1-4	-	CASSSAGQPNEKLFF
TRBV18	15	TRBJ2-3	many	CASSGPILGTDTQYF
TRBV5-5	14	TRBJ2-7	-	CASSLGTDFGEQYF
TRBV12-3/TRBV12-4	15	TRBJ2-3	few	CASKGGPRLPYTQYF
TRBV12-3/TRBV12-4	13	TRBJ2-3	-	CASSEQGADTQYF
TRBV19	15	TRBJ2-1	medium-sized	CASSMLDRVLNEQFF
TRBV11-1	15	-	-	CASKMESGGGYEQYF
TRBV20-1	15	TRBJ1-5	-	CSARELRGGDQPQHF
TRBV6-2/TRBV6-3	14	TRBJ2-3	few	CASSYRVQTDTQYF
TRBV5-4	17	TRBJ2-4	-	CASSLARMVVAKNIQYF
TRBV19	15	TRBJ1-5	-	CASSSRQGAIQPQHF
TRBV18	13	TRBJ2-7	few	CASSPGTIYEQYF
TRBV12-3/TRBV12-4	17	TRBJ2-2	few	CASRPAGTGVNTGELFF
TRBV20-1	14	TRBJ2-7	-	CSARDPGYSYEQYF
TRBV6-5	14	TRBJ1-1	-	CASSQGGQNTEAFF
TRBV7-2	16	TRBJ2-3	few	CASSTIGGVVADTQYF
TRBV10-3	14	TRBJ2-1	few	CAIIEGPGNNEQFF
TRBV27	14	TRBJ2-5	-	CASSRDRGVETQYF
TRBV7-6	14	TRBJ2-7	-	CASSLVGSSYEQYF
TRBV6-1	13	TRBJ2-7	few	CASTQDRTTGQYF
TRBV5-4	16	TRBJ2-2	-	CASMPSGTTNTGELFF